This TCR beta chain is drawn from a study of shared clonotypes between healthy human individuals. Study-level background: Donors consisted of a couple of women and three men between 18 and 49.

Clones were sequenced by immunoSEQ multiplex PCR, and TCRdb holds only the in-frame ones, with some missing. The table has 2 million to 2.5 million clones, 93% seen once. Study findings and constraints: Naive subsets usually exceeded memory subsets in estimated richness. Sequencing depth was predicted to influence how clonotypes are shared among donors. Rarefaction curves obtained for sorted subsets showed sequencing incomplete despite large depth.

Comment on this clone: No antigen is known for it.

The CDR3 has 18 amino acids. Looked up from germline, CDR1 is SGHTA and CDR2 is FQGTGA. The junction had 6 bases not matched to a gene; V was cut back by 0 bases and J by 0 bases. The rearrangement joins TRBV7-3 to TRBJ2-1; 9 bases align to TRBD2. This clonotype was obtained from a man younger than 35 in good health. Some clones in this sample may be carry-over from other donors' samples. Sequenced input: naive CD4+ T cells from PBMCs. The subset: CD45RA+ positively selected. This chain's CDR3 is CASSLTLTSGSSYNEQFF. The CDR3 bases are TGTGCCAGCAGCTTAACGTTGACTAGCGGCAGCTCCTACAATGAGCAGTTCTTC.